The next 32 T cell receptor beta chains were all read from a single sample in a study of T cell clonality in common variable immunodeficiency. Method: immunoSEQ multiplex PCR; TCRdb's copy keeps in-frame clones and lacks some. Singletons are absent from the sample, which has approximately 34,000 clones. The specimen sequenced was peripheral blood mononuclear cells. These receptors were taken from a person aged 18 to 75 in good health.

This clone was counted at least ten times. From the germline J gene comes the end of the CDR3, since the read stops 3 residues before it. The chain combines TRBV27 with TRBJ1-5; D is unclear. Trimming cost V 4 bases and J 6 bases, with 7 bases left between them. From germline, CDR1 is MNHEY and CDR2 SMNVEV (reference sequence). The CDR3 runs to 12 residues. The sequenced CDR3 bases are TGTGCCAGCAGTTCTCAAGGTCAGCCC. Encoded protein: CASSSQGQP. The entire CDR3 protein is CASSSQGQPQHF.

This clone occurred many times. The missing CDR3 end, 3 residues past where the read stops, is filled in from the germline J gene. The chain couples TRBV30 to TRBJ1-3; perhaps TRBD1 as D (6 bases). V was shortened by 4 bases and J by 2 bases, with 15 bases between the two germline ends. CDR3 length: 15 residues. Germline CDR1 reads GTSNPN; CDR2 reads SVGIG (reference sequence). The CDR3 reads CAWTPGGATGNTIYF. The CDR3 bases that were read are TGTGCCTGGACGCCTGGGGGGGCCACTGGAAACACC.

The table lists this clone with a few counts. With the read ending 3 residues before the CDR3 end, the germline J gene is used to fill in that end. V and J are TRBV2 and TRBJ1-6; 7 bases line up with TRBD1. The germline V gene has CDR1 SNHLY and CDR2 FYNNEI. The CDR3 contains 14 residues. With V trimmed by 6 bases and J by 5 bases, 4 bases remained unmatched. The CDR3 reads CASRTGTDNSPLHF. The CDR3 bases that were read are TGTGCCAGCAGAACCGGGACAGATAATTCACCC.

This clone was recorded at least ten times. The read terminates 3 residues before the CDR3 end, so the remaining end is supplied by the germline J gene. The chain couples TRBV12-5 to TRBJ1-5, with D perhaps TRBD1 (6 bases). The CDR3 sequence is 14 residues long. Trimming removed 0 bases from V and 4 bases from J, with 7 bases in between. Germline-derived CDR1 and CDR2 are LGHNT and FRNRAP. CDR3 loop: CASGLVQGNQPQHF. The covered CDR3 bases are TGTGCTAGTGGTTTGGTACAGGGAAATCAGCCC.

This clone appeared many times. The read ends 3 residues before the CDR3 terminus; that terminus is restored from the germline J gene. V is TRBV28 and J is TRBJ2-7; possible D gene TRBD2, 5 bases. The ends were cut back, 6 bases at V and 0 bases at J, with 15 bases in the middle. CDR3 length: 15 residues. Per the germline V gene, CDR1 is MDHEN and CDR2 is SYDVKM. The CDR3 loop is CASSPPPGSSYEQYF. The covered CDR3 bases are TGTGCCAGCAGCCCCCCCCCGGGGAGCTCCTACGAG.

This clone was recorded at least ten times. The missing CDR3 end, 3 residues past where the read stops, is filled in from the germline J gene. The J gene is TRBJ2-1, the V gene TRBV20-1; 9 bases map to TRBD2. Germline V gives CDR1 DFQATT, CDR2 SNEGSKA (reference sequence). This CDR3 has 15 residues. The V and J ends lost 2 bases and 0 bases, in that order; junction bases with no gene match: 2. The CDR3 region is CSARLAGISYNEQFF. The sequenced CDR3 bases are TGCAGTGCTAGACTAGCGGGAATCTCCTACAATGAG.

Concerning this clone: The CDR3 is cut off 3 residues early in the read; its end comes from the germline J gene. The chain joins TRBV7-2 to TRBJ1-1; D remains ambiguous. In germline, CDR1 is SGHTA, CDR2 FQGNSA. The CDR3 totals 14 residues. The CDR3 DNA, read in part, is TGTGCCAGCAGCCCCGGACTAGCGTTGGATACG. This codes for CASSPGLALDT. The whole CDR3 region reads CASSPGLALDTAFF.

This clone came up many times. The CDR3 goes on 3 residues after the read ends, and that part is filled in from the germline J gene. V and J are TRBV20-1 and TRBJ2-2, with a tentative D call TRBD1 (6 bases). Trimming took 1 base from V and 5 from J, leaving 11 bases between them. CDR3 length: 14 residues. Germline CDR1 DFQATT, CDR2 SNEGSKA (reference sequence). This CDR3 reads CSARATGPTGELFF. The sequenced part of the CDR3 DNA is TGCAGTGCTAGAGCGACAGGTCCTACCGGGGAG.

This clone has a count of ten or more. The read ends 3 residues shy of where the CDR3 ends; the end is completed using the germline J gene. V usage is TRBV5-1 and J usage is TRBJ1-2, with D possibly matching TRBD1 (6 bases). V lost 4 bases and J lost 3, with 13 bases in between. The CDR3 spans 14 residues. Germline CDR1 reads SGHRS; CDR2 reads YFSETQ. CDR3 protein: CASSISTGYYGYTF. CDR3 DNA (partial): TGCGCCAGCAGCATAAGTACAGGGTACTATGGC. Drawing the rest from reference TRBV5-1 and TRBJ1-2, the complete variable domain is KAGVTQTPRYLIKTRGQQVTLSCSPISGHRSVSWYQQTPGQGLQFLFEYFSETQRNKGNFPGRFSGRQFSNSRSEMNVSTLELGDSALYLCASSISTGYYGYTFGSGTRLTVV.

The sample holds many counts of this clone. The read finishes 3 residues shy of the CDR3 end, and the germline J gene is used to complete it. This sequence joins TRBV19 and TRBJ2-3, with 14 nucleotides matching TRBD2. Germline CDR1 and CDR2: LNHDA and SQIVND (reference sequence). This CDR3 spans 16 amino acids. The V and J ends lost 3 bases and 5 bases, in that order; junction bases with no gene match: 4. The CDR3 sequence: CASSMGLAGVGDTQYF. CDR3 DNA (partial): TGTGCCAGTAGTATGGGACTAGCGGGAGTGGGAGATACG.

This clone was counted ten times or more. The read is 3 residues too short to cover the CDR3 end, so that end is filled in from the germline J gene. This sample also contains other DNA sequences that code for the same CDR3. The chain links TRBV5-1 to TRBJ2-5, with D maybe TRBD1 (8 bases). Trimming took off 2 bases at V and 0 bases at J, with 11 bases between the two ends. This CDR3 contains 15 residues. Germline lookup yields CDR1 SGHRS and CDR2 YFSETQ. CDR3 bases read: TGCGCCAGCAGCTTAACAGGGGGGGACCAAGAGACC. It yields the protein CASSLTGGDQET. The entire CDR3 protein is CASSLTGGDQETQYF.

This clone was seen repeatedly, ten times or more. The observed sequence ends 3 residues before the CDR3 terminus, with the missing tail filled in from the germline J gene. The genes are TRBV18 and TRBJ1-2; 8 bases align to TRBD1. The CDR3 length is 14 residues. Germline CDR1 is KGHSH and CDR2 is LQKENI. CDR3 protein: CASSPLDREGGYTF. The CDR3 bases that were read are TGTGCCAGCTCTCCTTTGGACAGGGAAGGAGGC.

This clone was observed many times. The read stops 3 residues short of the end of the CDR3; the missing end is completed from the germline J gene. V gene TRBV4-2 combines with J gene TRBJ2-2; perhaps TRBD1 as D (8 bases). Trimming stripped 4 bases from V and 5 bases from J, with 20 bases between. The germline gives CDR1 LGHNA, CDR2 YNFKEQ. The CDR3 has 17 residues. The CDR3 sequence: CASSLSATGGDTGELFF. CDR3 DNA, as far as it was read: TGTGCCAGCAGCCTCTCCGCAACAGGGGGGGATACCGGGGAG.

The table lists this clone with many counts. The read falls 3 residues short of the CDR3 end, and the missing part is taken from the germline J gene. The rearrangement joins TRBV18 to TRBJ1-5; D is possibly TRBD1 (6 bases). V lost 2 bases and J lost 4, with 9 bases in between. The germline gives CDR1 KGHSH, CDR2 LQKENI. This CDR3 comprises 14 residues. The sequenced CDR3 bases are TGTGCCAGCTCACCAGCTGGACAGAATCAGCCC. This translates into CASSPAGQNQP. The entire CDR3 is CASSPAGQNQPQHF.

This clone was observed at least ten times. The CDR3 end falls 3 residues outside the read, so it is completed with the germline J gene. J is TRBJ1-1 and V is TRBV12-3 or TRBV12-4; D perhaps matches TRBD1 (5 bases). This CDR3 is built from 14 residues. Deletions cut 2 bases from V and 0 bases from J, with 7 bases between. The CDR3 is CASSLQGLNTEAFF. Partial CDR3 DNA: TGTGCCAGCAGTTTACAGGGCCTGAACACTGAA.

Only a few counts were recorded for this clone. The observed sequence ends 3 residues before the CDR3 terminus, with the missing tail filled in from the germline J gene. The rearrangement links TRBV7-9 to TRBJ2-7; weak D call: TRBD1 (6 bases). In germline, CDR1 is SEHNR, CDR2 FQNEAQ (reference sequence). V was shortened by 5 bases and J by 4 bases, with 18 bases between the two germline ends. CDR3 length equals 15 residues. The sequenced part of the CDR3 DNA is TGTGCCAGCAGCCCCCTCTCATACAGGGCTTACGAG. This sequence encodes CASSPLSYRAYE. The entire CDR3 reads CASSPLSYRAYEQYF. The full variable domain, rest sourced from reference TRBV7-9 and TRBJ2-7, is DTGVSQNPRHKITKRGQNVTFRCDPISEHNRLYWYRQTLGQGPEFLTYFQNEAQLEKSRLLSDRFSAERPKGSFSTLEIQRTEQGDSAMYLCASSPLSYRAYEQYFGPGTRLTVT.

In the case of this clone: Just one base apart from a much larger clone, this may be a read error. The read falls 3 residues short of the CDR3 end, and the missing part is taken from the germline J gene. The V gene is TRBV19, the J gene TRBJ2-1, with 7 bases fitting TRBD2. Losses at the gene ends were 5 bases for V and 2 bases for J; bases not matched to a gene: 15. The CDR3 consists of 18 residues. Germline V gene data show CDR1 as LNHDA and CDR2 as SQIVND (reference sequence). The CDR3 reads CASSSGLVGGPTYNEQFF. CDR3 bases read: TGTGCCAGTAGTTCCGGACTAGTGGGAGGCCCTACCTACAATGAG.

This clone was detected ten times or more. Sequencing ends 3 residues short of the CDR3 end; the germline J gene provides the rest. This chain links TRBV19 with TRBJ1-4; 9 nucleotides match TRBD1. Germline-derived CDR1 and CDR2 are LNHDA and SQIVND (reference sequence). This CDR3 is 16 amino acids long. The V and J ends lost 1 base and 5 bases, in that order; junction bases with no gene match: 5. CDR3 in amino acids: CASSIGWGTGNEKLFF. CDR3 DNA (partial): TGTGCCAGTAGTATAGGCTGGGGGACAGGGAATGAAAAA.

This clone was observed at least ten times. The read falls 3 residues short of the CDR3 end, and the missing part is taken from the germline J gene. This chain connects TRBV20-1 to TRBJ2-7, with D tentatively TRBD1 (5 bases). The CDR3 loop spans 12 amino acids. V lost 6 bases to trimming and J lost 3 bases, with 12 bases between them. CDR1 DFQATT and CDR2 SNEGSKA come from the germline V gene (reference sequence). The CDR3 DNA, read in part, is TGCAGTGCCCAACAGGACCGCTACGAG. Translating it yields CSAQQDRYE. The complete CDR3 protein is CSAQQDRYEQYF.

This clone was detected ten times or more. The CDR3 end lies 3 residues beyond the end of the read and is filled in from the germline J gene. This chain connects TRBV5-1 to TRBJ2-1, with D perhaps matching TRBD2 (6 bases). Germline CDR1 reads SGHRS; CDR2 reads YFSETQ. The V end lost 1 base, the J end lost 9 bases, and 8 bases lay between the germline ends. The CDR3 extends over 12 amino acids. The CDR3 is CASSLLGLEQFF. The part of the CDR3 DNA that was read is TGCGCCAGCAGCTTGCTGGGACTTGAG.

This clone was seen ten or more times. Read sequence stops 3 residues before the CDR3 end, and the germline J gene provides the missing end. The J gene is TRBJ1-3, the V gene TRBV4-2; 11 bases line up with TRBD1. V was clipped by 3 bases and J by 4 bases; unmatched bases: 5. Germline V CDR1 and CDR2: LGHNA, YNFKEQ. This CDR3 region has 16 residues. CDR3 DNA, as far as it was read: TGTGCCAGCAGCCAGGACAGGGGGCCGTACGGAAACACC. Its translation: CASSQDRGPYGNT. From start to end, the CDR3 is CASSQDRGPYGNTIYF.

Comments on this clone: The DNA ends 3 residues before the CDR3 does, and the rest of the CDR3 is filled in from the germline J gene. The chain recombines TRBV2 with TRBJ2-5; D is perhaps TRBD1 (6 bases). Germline assignment: CDR1 SNHLY and CDR2 FYNNEI. V lost 4 bases and J 4 bases, leaving 10 bases between the germline ends. The CDR3 has 13 amino acids. The DNA read from the CDR3 is TGTGCCAGCAGTGTTAGAGGGGGAGAGACC. Its translation: CASSVRGGET. The CDR3 in full is CASSVRGGETQYF.

Many counts were recorded for this clone. The CDR3 extends 3 residues past the end of the read, so its final part is completed from the germline J gene. The chain couples TRBV7-9 to TRBJ2-3, with a tentative D call TRBD2 (7 bases). The CDR3 has 14 amino acids. Germline assignment: CDR1 SEHNR and CDR2 FQNEAQ (reference sequence). Trimming removed 1 base at V and 6 bases at J, with 11 bases between. The CDR3 is CASSLVGGADTQYF. The CDR3 bases that were read are TGTGCCAGCAGCTTAGTTGGGGGGGCTGATACG.

This clone was found many times. The CDR3 goes on 3 residues after the read ends, and that part is filled in from the germline J gene. The rearrangement links TRBV12-3 or TRBV12-4 to TRBJ1-3; no clear D. The CDR3 covers 15 residues. The ends were cut back, 3 bases at V and 0 bases at J, with 9 bases in the middle. The CDR3 protein is CASSFAVNSGNTIYF. Partial CDR3 DNA: TGTGCCAGCAGTTTTGCGGTGAACTCTGGAAACACC.

Note on this clone: The read comes to an end 3 residues before the CDR3 does, leaving the germline J gene to fill in the end. J is TRBJ1-1 and V is TRBV19, with D maybe TRBD1 (6 bases). CDR3 size: 16 residues. Germline V CDR1 and CDR2: LNHDA, SQIVND (reference sequence). V lost 1 base and J lost 0, with 12 bases in between. CDR3 amino acids: CASSIVPDRLNTEAFF. CDR3 DNA, as far as it was read: TGTGCCAGTAGTATAGTCCCCGACAGGCTGAACACTGAA.

There are many counts of this clone. The read terminates 3 residues ahead of where the CDR3 ends, so the germline J gene completes it. The chain uses TRBV20-1 and TRBJ2-7; 9 bases line up with TRBD2. Losses at the gene ends were 0 bases for V and 3 bases for J; bases not matched to a gene: 12. CDR1 is DFQATT and CDR2 is SNEGSKA in the germline V gene (reference sequence). This CDR3 has 17 residues. The CDR3 sequence: CSARDRMASGIYYEQYF. The DNA read from the CDR3 is TGCAGTGCTAGAGATAGAATGGCTAGCGGGATATACTACGAG.

This clone showed up many times. The read is 3 residues too short to cover the CDR3 end, so that end is filled in from the germline J gene. The chain carries TRBV20-1 and TRBJ2-2, with 10 bases matching TRBD2. This CDR3 has 20 residues. The germline V gene encodes CDR1 DFQATT and CDR2 SNEGSKA (reference sequence). V was pared by 1 base and J by 6 bases, with 20 bases of the junction left unmatched. The sequenced CDR3 bases are TGCAGTGCTAGAGTCCTGGTCGCTAGAATGAAGGGACTAGCGCCCGGGGAG. Protein product: CSARVLVARMKGLAPGE. The complete CDR3 protein is CSARVLVARMKGLAPGELFF.

This clone was recorded at least ten times. The CDR3 end lies 3 residues beyond the end of the read and is filled in from the germline J gene. The gene calls are TRBV15 and TRBJ2-7; D is ambiguous. CDR3 length: 16 amino acids. Germline V gene data show CDR1 as LNHNV and CDR2 as YYDKDF (reference sequence). The V end was cut by 0 bases, the J end by 0 bases, with 12 bases between. Incomplete CDR3 DNA: TGTGCCACCAGCAGAGATGCGTCGACTGGCTCCTACGAG. This codes for CATSRDASTGSYE. The whole CDR3 sequence reads CATSRDASTGSYEQYF. The full variable domain, its missing parts supplied by reference TRBV15 and TRBJ2-7, is DAMVIQNPRYQVTQFGKPVTLSCSQTLNHNVMYWYQQKSSQAPKLLFHYYDKDFNNEADTPDNFQSRRPNTSFCFLDIRSPGLGDTAMYLCATSRDASTGSYEQYFGPGTRLTVT.

This clone showed up many times. The CDR3 end is not reached by the read, which stops 3 residues before it; the germline J gene fills it in. The chain uses TRBV19 and TRBJ2-3, with D perhaps TRBD1 (5 bases). The CDR3 is 14 amino acids. From germline, CDR1 is LNHDA and CDR2 SQIVND (reference sequence). Trimming removed 5 bases at V and 4 bases at J, with 13 bases between. The sequenced CDR3 bases are TGTGCCAGTAGTGAAGGCAGGGCCCCAGATACG. Residues: CASSEGRAPDT. The complete CDR3 reads CASSEGRAPDTQYF.

At least ten counts were recorded for this clone. The read ends 3 residues before the CDR3 terminus; that terminus is restored from the germline J gene. The chain employs TRBV28 and TRBJ1-4, with D tentatively TRBD1 (6 bases). CDR3 length equals 15 residues. Trimming stripped 3 bases from V and 8 bases from J, with 16 bases between. CDR1 is MDHEN, CDR2 SYDVKM, per germline. CDR3 amino acids: CASSLTGISREKLFF. CDR3 DNA, as far as it was read: TGTGCCAGCAGTTTGACAGGTATTAGTCGAGAAAAA.

This clone came up many times. The read terminates 3 residues ahead of where the CDR3 ends, so the germline J gene completes it. The rearrangement uses TRBV19 and TRBJ2-3; TRBD1 agrees at 7 bases. The CDR3 is made up of 13 amino acids. Germline assignment: CDR1 LNHDA and CDR2 SQIVND (reference sequence). CDR3 sequence reads: CASSDRRTDTQYF. The DNA read from the CDR3 is TGTGCTTCTTCGGACAGGCGCACAGATACG.

This clone was counted at least ten times. The observed sequence ends 3 residues before the CDR3 terminus, with the missing tail filled in from the germline J gene. This chain joins TRBV13 and TRBJ2-1, with D tentatively TRBD2 (5 bases). The V gene's germline CDR1 is PRHDT and CDR2 FYEKMQ (reference sequence). The V and J ends lost 7 bases and 6 bases respectively, with 22 bases between them. The CDR3 sequence is 16 residues long. The CDR3 DNA, read in part, is TGTGCCAGCACCCTTGAACTGTTCGGGGTGGGCAATGAG. Translated, it gives CASTLELFGVGNE. The full CDR3 is CASTLELFGVGNEQFF.